This TCR beta chain was obtained from a study of T cell responses to AZD1222 COVID-19 vaccine. The study, taken as a whole, reports: Spike was spanned by vaccine-associated CD4 TCRs, which were dominant at 160-218 and 743-854. Baseline testing showed seropositivity in only 5 or 6 AZD1222 recipients. Repertoire sampling occurred only after the peak T cell response. Rises in breadth and depth of Spike-specific TCRs came after two AZD1222 doses.

This table comes from immunoSEQ multiplex PCR, and its TCRdb copy is limited to in-frame clones, with some not included. Of 80,000 or so clones listed, more than 85% are singletons. With regard to this clone: Its antigen is still unknown.

Germline V gene data show CDR1 as LNHDA and CDR2 as SQIVND (reference sequence). The V segment lost 8 bases and the J segment 9 bases; nucleotides outside the gene matches: 15. The CDR3 runs 15 residues. This sample comprised peripheral blood, obtained on day 0 of AZD1222 vaccination. The origin of this receptor is an adult in good health. J is TRBJ2-2 and V is TRBV19; 7 nucleotides agree with TRBD1. The CDR3: CASAPVEAGGWELFF. CDR3 bases: TGTGCCAGTGCCCCTGTGGAGGCAGGGGGTTGGGAGCTGTTTTTT.